This TCR beta chain was captured in a study of Tregs in tolerant kidney transplant recipients. Repertoires were generated with immunoSEQ multiplex PCR, while TCRdb's copy carries only in-frame clones and drops some. The table records about 73,000 clones, 85% to 95% of them present only once. This CDR3 has 15 residues. The germline CDR1 and CDR2 sequences are SGDLS and YYNGEE. The V segment lost 0 bases and the J segment 4 bases; nucleotides outside the gene matches: 3. The source is a human donor who received a combined kidney and bone marrow transplant. This sample comprised Tregs from blood, obtained before the transplant. V is TRBV9 and J is TRBJ2-1; 8 nucleotides line up with TRBD2. The CDR3, as DNA: TGTGCCAGCAGCGTAGCTCGGGAGGGGTACAATGAGCAGTTCTTC. It encodes CASSVAREGYNEQFF.